A selection of T cell receptor beta chains follows, all from one sample in a study of response to subunit inactivated influenza vaccine. TCRdb reanalysed the RT-PCR reads using MiXCR and keeps one entry per CDR3 protein. The sample consists of roughly 780,000 distinct CDR3 sequences, 15% to 20% of them appearing once. Material: PBMCs from blood, obtained 4 to 6 days after vaccination. Source of these receptors: a man between 50 and 59 years old who received an inactivated influenza vaccine. The CDR3 runs from the conserved cysteine through the conserved F or W. The D gene is left open where the match is weak. A clone size is listed for some rows: how often the clone was seen (once, few, many), or a class if it is expanded.

j_call clone_size v_call d_call cdr3_nt cdr3_aa
TRBJ2-1 - TRBV3-1 TRBD2 TGTGCCAGCAGCCAAGATTGGGGGAGGGGCAGCAATGAGCAGTTCTTC CASSQDWGRGSNEQFF
TRBJ1-5 few TRBV3-1 - TGTGCCAGCAGCCCGGGACGGATGGGCAATCAGCCCCAGCATTTT CASSPGRMGNQPQHF
TRBJ2-7 once TRBV10-3 TRBD2 TGTGCCATCAGTGAGACTAGCGGGGGTTGGGAGCAGTACTTC CAISETSGGWEQYF
TRBJ2-7 few TRBV5-1 - TGCGCCAGCTCCTGGGAGGGGGGCCCTTACGAGCAGTACTTC CASSWEGGPYEQYF
TRBJ1-4 - TRBV6-5 - TGTGCCAGCAGTTACTCGAAAAGGGTAGGAGAAAAACTGTTTTTT CASSYSKRVGEKLFF
TRBJ2-7 - TRBV5-1 - TGCGCCAGCAGCCCCGAGGTGGTCAACTACGAGCAGTACTTC CASSPEVVNYEQYF
TRBJ2-1 - TRBV2 - TGTGCCAGTAAGGGACTGTGGGAGACGAGAAATGAGCAGTTCTTC CASKGLWETRNEQFF
TRBJ1-1 many TRBV12-3/TRBV12-4 - TGTGCCAGCAGCCCTTTAACCAGAAACACTGAAGCTTTCTTT CASSPLTRNTEAFF
TRBJ2-3 - TRBV5-1 - TGCGCCAGCAGCCCTTCACAGGGCACAGATACGCAGTATTTT CASSPSQGTDTQYF
TRBJ2-3 - TRBV3-1 - TGTGCCAGCAGCGTCAGCGGAGGGGGACGGGGTACGCAGTATTTT CASSVSGGGRGTQYF
TRBJ2-1 few TRBV9 - TGTGCCAGCAGCCCCCGGGCGGGTAGTCCCTCCTACAATGAGCAGTTCTTC CASSPRAGSPSYNEQFF
TRBJ2-3 - TRBV10-3 - TGTGCCATCAGTGGGGGAGATACGCAGTATTTT CAISGGDTQYF
TRBJ2-3 - TRBV7-9 - TGTGCCAGCAGCTTAGACGGAACTAGGTTTTCGGGAGATACGCAGTATTTT CASSLDGTRFSGDTQYF
TRBJ1-2 many TRBV29-1 TRBD1 TGCAGCGTTGAAGATCAGGACAGGGCCTATGGCTACACCTTC CSVEDQDRAYGYTF
TRBJ2-5 few TRBV28 TRBD1 TGTGCCAGCAGTTTACCCAAGGGGGCAAAAGAGACCCAGTACTTC CASSLPKGAKETQYF
TRBJ2-7 few TRBV27 TRBD2 TGTGCCAGCAGGCCCGGGACTAGCGGGAGGGCCTACGAGCAGTACTTC CASRPGTSGRAYEQYF
TRBJ2-7 - TRBV6-2/TRBV6-3 - TGTGCCAGCAGTTCCGCGTCAGGGCGCGAGCAGTACTTC CASSSASGREQYF
TRBJ1-2 many TRBV30 - TGTGCCTGGAGAGGGGGAGGCTATGGCTACACCTTC CAWRGGGYGYTF
TRBJ2-7 many TRBV27 - TGTGCCAGCAGTTTGGTGGGGCGCTACGAGCAGTACTTC CASSLVGRYEQYF
TRBJ2-7 - TRBV7-2 TRBD1 TGTGCCAGCAGCTTAGGGGGCAGGGGGCCGTACTTC CASSLGGRGPYF
TRBJ1-6 few TRBV18 - TGTGCCAGCTCACCGAACGGGAATTCACCCCTCCACTTT CASSPNGNSPLHF
TRBJ1-1 few TRBV5-5 - TGTGCCAGCAGCTCCGTTTCTAGGAACACTGAAGCTTTCTTT CASSSVSRNTEAFF
TRBJ1-5 many TRBV20-1 - TGCAGTGCTAGTCCTAGCAATCAGCCCCAGCATTTT CSASPSNQPQHF
TRBJ2-7 - TRBV7-2 - TGTGCCAGCAGCCACCCAGGGGCTAACTACGAGCAGTACTTC CASSHPGANYEQYF
TRBJ2-3 - TRBV7-2 - TGTGCCAGCAGCGTCATGACAGATACGCAGTATTTT CASSVMTDTQYF
TRBJ1-3 - TRBV20-1 - TGCAGTGTGGAAACTCCAAGCTCTGGAAACACCATATATTTT CSVETPSSGNTIYF